Listed below are T cell receptor beta chains from one sample, sequenced in a study of CD8 T cells in Susac syndrome. TCRdb analysed the immunoSEQ multiplex PCR reads with MiXCR anew, one entry per CDR3 protein. The sample shows around 200,000 distinct CDR3 sequences, approximately 95% of them seen only once. Sample: CD4+ T cells from PBMCs. These receptors were obtained from a human donor in good health. CDR3s include the opening cysteine and the closing phenylalanine or tryptophan. A D gene is named only where the DNA matches it firmly. A clone size is listed for some rows: how often the clone was seen (once, few, many), or a class if it is expanded.

size | J | V | D | CDR3 | DNA
few | TRBJ2-3 | TRBV27 | - | CASSLSLDTQYF | TGTGCCAGCAGTTTATCGTTGGATACGCAGTATTTT
once | TRBJ2-2 | TRBV29-1 | TRBD2 | CSVDGLAGMAGELFF | TGCAGCGTTGATGGACTAGCGGGAATGGCCGGGGAGCTGTTTTTT
- | TRBJ2-5 | TRBV7-7 | TRBD2 | CASSRFSGTRGTQYF | TGTGCTAGCAGCCGATTTAGCGGGACTAGAGGGACCCAGTACTTC
- | TRBJ2-7 | TRBV5-4 | - | CASSLEVEQYF | TGTGCCAGCAGCTTGGAGGTGGAGCAGTACTTC
- | TRBJ2-4 | TRBV30 | TRBD1 | CAWALQGNIQYF | TGTGCCTGGGCCCTACAGGGGAACATTCAGTACTTC
once | TRBJ2-7 | TRBV7-9 | - | CASSPLASTYEQYF | TGTGCCAGCAGCCCTCTAGCGTCGACCTACGAGCAGTACTTC
- | TRBJ1-5 | TRBV5-1 | - | CASSRTVDQPQHF | TGCGCCAGCAGCCGGACAGTAGATCAGCCCCAGCATTTT
- | TRBJ2-6 | TRBV15 | - | CATSRVSGPNFSGANVLTF | TGTGCCACCAGCAGAGTATCGGGCCCGAACTTCTCTGGGGCCAACGTCCTGACTTTC
- | TRBJ1-5 | TRBV20-1 | - | CSAEGASSIKPQHF | TGCAGTGCTGAAGGGGCTTCTTCAATCAAGCCCCAGCATTTT
- | TRBJ2-5 | TRBV19 | - | CASSAQREETQYF | TGTGCCAGTAGCGCCCAGAGGGAAGAGACCCAGTACTTC
- | TRBJ1-1 | TRBV29-1 | - | CSGEQFPGTEAFF | TGCAGCGGGGAACAGTTCCCGGGCACTGAAGCTTTCTTT
- | TRBJ2-6 | TRBV5-1 | - | CASSLGGRGSEGANVLTF | TGCGCCAGCAGCCTCGGGGGCAGGGGATCGGAAGGGGCCAACGTCCTGACTTTC
once | TRBJ1-1 | TRBV30 | - | CAWSPVRWNTEAFF | TGTGCCTGGAGCCCGGTGCGGTGGAACACTGAAGCTTTCTTT
- | TRBJ2-1 | TRBV28 | - | CASSLLYNEQFF | TGTGCCAGCAGTTTACTTTACAATGAGCAGTTCTTC
- | TRBJ2-7 | TRBV7-2 | TRBD2 | CASSLDSGAGEQYF | TGTGCCAGCAGCTTAGATAGCGGGGCCGGCGAGCAGTACTTC
- | TRBJ2-4 | TRBV20-1 | - | CSAPQSSKNIQYF | TGCAGTGCTCCCCAGTCGAGCAAAAACATTCAGTACTTC
- | TRBJ1-1 | TRBV14 | TRBD1 | CASSQLTGDTEAFF | TGTGCCAGCAGCCAATTAACAGGGGACACTGAAGCTTTCTTT
- | TRBJ2-3 | TRBV27 | TRBD2 | CASSRTNGLADTDTQYF | TGTGCCAGCAGTCGCACCAATGGACTAGCGGACACAGATACGCAGTATTTT
- | TRBJ2-3 | TRBV20-1 | - | CSATAGPRTRGDTQYF | TGCAGTGCTACTGCAGGGCCCAGGACCCGTGGAGATACGCAGTATTTT
- | TRBJ2-1 | TRBV14 | - | CASSQMGMGGNRANEQFF | TGTGCCAGCAGCCAGATGGGGATGGGCGGGAATCGTGCGAATGAGCAGTTCTTC
once | TRBJ1-1 | TRBV27 | - | CASKTPSFEAFF | TGTGCCAGTAAGACACCCAGCTTTGAAGCTTTCTTT
- | TRBJ1-1 | TRBV20-1 | TRBD1 | CSAETGGGWDTEAFF | TGCAGTGCGGAAACAGGGGGCGGTTGGGACACTGAAGCTTTCTTT
- | TRBJ2-7 | TRBV14 | - | CASSQGGRYYEQYF | TGTGCCAGCAGCCAAGGGGGACGGTACTACGAGCAGTACTTC
- | TRBJ1-1 | TRBV3-1 | - | CASSRRIQNTEAFF | TGTGCCAGCAGCCGGCGAATACAAAACACTGAAGCTTTCTTT
- | TRBJ2-7 | TRBV3-1 | - | CASSQGRAVPYEQYF | TGTGCCAGCAGCCAAGGGCGAGCGGTGCCCTACGAGCAGTACTTC
- | TRBJ1-1 | TRBV29-1 | - | CSVAQGGGNTEAFF | TGCAGCGTTGCCCAAGGGGGGGGGAACACTGAAGCTTTCTTT
- | TRBJ1-3 | TRBV30 | - | CAWCQGLSGNTIYF | TGTGCCTGGTGCCAGGGCCTCTCTGGAAACACCATATATTTT
- | TRBJ1-5 | TRBV28 | - | CASNERGQPQHF | TGTGCCAGCAACGAGAGGGGGCAGCCCCAGCATTTT
- | TRBJ2-5 | TRBV7-2 | - | CASSPQTGTQETQYF | TGTGCCAGCAGCCCCCAGACAGGAACCCAAGAGACCCAGTACTTC
- | TRBJ2-5 | TRBV5-1 | TRBD1 | CASSSGQVGETQYF | TGCGCCAGCAGCTCCGGACAGGTTGGGGAGACCCAGTACTTC
- | TRBJ1-5 | TRBV20-1 | - | CSARGAPNQPQHF | TGCAGTGCTAGGGGCGCCCCGAATCAGCCCCAGCATTTT
- | TRBJ2-3 | TRBV29-1 | - | CSVENRVGDTQYF | TGCAGCGTTGAGAACAGGGTCGGCGATACGCAGTATTTT
- | TRBJ2-5 | TRBV11-2 | - | CASSQQAGTQYF | TGTGCCAGCAGCCAACAGGCGGGGACCCAGTACTTC
- | TRBJ1-2 | TRBV6-4 | - | CASRSTLTGGGYTF | TGTGCCAGCCGGTCTACCCTCACAGGCGGCGGCTACACCTTC
- | TRBJ2-4 | TRBV2 | - | CASSGPTGRDIQYF | TGTGCCAGCAGTGGCCCCACAGGGAGGGACATTCAGTACTTC
- | TRBJ2-3 | TRBV5-1 | - | CASSLTTGSQGTDTQYF | TGCGCCAGCAGCTTGACGACGGGAAGTCAAGGGACAGATACGCAGTATTTT
- | TRBJ2-1 | TRBV25-1 | - | CASSEGGRQFF | TGTGCCAGCAGTGAGGGGGGACGGCAGTTCTTC
- | TRBJ2-7 | TRBV14 | - | CASKLSGSSYEQYF | TGTGCCAGCAAACTATCCGGGAGCTCCTACGAGCAGTACTTC
once | TRBJ2-7 | TRBV5-1 | - | CASSLERTYEQYF | TGCGCCAGCAGCCTAGAAAGGACGTACGAGCAGTACTTC
- | TRBJ2-3 | TRBV29-1 | - | CSGGPSTDTQYF | TGCAGCGGGGGCCCTAGCACAGATACGCAGTATTTT
- | TRBJ2-5 | TRBV7-9 | - | CASSQARGGGETQYF | TGTGCCAGCAGCCAAGCCAGAGGCGGAGGAGAGACCCAGTACTTC
- | TRBJ2-5 | TRBV15 | - | CATLGKFETQYF | TGTGCCACCCTCGGGAAATTTGAGACCCAGTACTTC
- | TRBJ1-1 | TRBV4-1 | - | CASSQGDRYTEAFF | TGCGCCAGCAGCCAAGGGGACCGATACACTGAAGCTTTCTTT
- | TRBJ1-4 | TRBV29-1 | TRBD1 | CSVQGAGEKLFF | TGCAGCGTTCAGGGGGCTGGGGAAAAACTGTTTTTT
- | TRBJ2-1 | TRBV20-1 | - | CSASLTADEQFF | TGCAGTGCTAGCTTAACAGCGGATGAGCAGTTCTTC
- | TRBJ1-6 | TRBV20-1 | - | CSARPGTLDLSPLHF | TGCAGTGCTAGACCTGGGACGCTGGATTTGTCACCCCTCCACTTT
- | TRBJ2-3 | TRBV18 | - | CASSPPGANTQYF | TGTGCCAGCTCACCACCGGGGGCAAATACGCAGTATTTT
- | TRBJ2-5 | TRBV13 | TRBD1 | CASSFFRGSYETQYF | TGTGCCAGCAGCTTCTTCAGGGGGAGTTACGAGACCCAGTACTTC
- | TRBJ2-5 | TRBV11-2 | - | CASSFGAEYQETQYF | TGTGCCAGCAGCTTTGGGGCGGAGTACCAAGAGACCCAGTACTTC
once | TRBJ2-1 | TRBV2 | - | CASSGQVEQFF | TGTGCCAGCAGTGGCCAGGTTGAGCAGTTCTTC
- | TRBJ2-3 | TRBV18 | TRBD1 | CASSPPGQGYTDTQYF | TGTGCCAGCTCACCTCCGGGACAGGGATACACAGATACGCAGTATTTT
- | TRBJ2-2 | TRBV12-5 | - | CASGRGSTPLGAGELFF | TGTGCTAGTGGCCGTGGTTCGACCCCCCTTGGGGCCGGGGAGCTGTTTTTT
- | TRBJ2-3 | TRBV12-3/TRBV12-4 | - | CASSFLNGDTQYF | TGTGCCAGCAGTTTCCTCAATGGAGATACGCAGTATTTT
- | TRBJ2-5 | TRBV7-2 | - | CASSFDSPKGEETQYF | TGTGCCAGCAGCTTCGACTCCCCCAAGGGGGAGGAGACCCAGTACTTC